This TCR beta chain is from a study of CD8 T cells in Susac syndrome. Notes on this clonotype: At one end the junction does not follow the germline gene, possibly because of a read error.

RNA totalling roughly 0.5 to 1 ug underwent reverse transcription with random hexamers. In TCRdb, the immunoSEQ multiplex PCR reads were re-called with MiXCR into one record per CDR3 protein. The table includes about 300,000 distinct CDR3 sequences, around 91% detected once. This sequence was found in a human donor with multiple sclerosis. Sequenced input: CD8+ T cells from PBMCs.

The CDR3 region is CASSSQQGPTYEQYF. DNA of the CDR3: TGTGCTAGCAGCTCGCAACAGGGACCTACCTACGAGCAGTACTTC. This sequence joins TRBV7-7 and TRBJ2-7, with D possibly being TRBD1 (6 bases). The germline gives CDR1 SSHAT, CDR2 FNYEAQ (reference sequence). The CDR3 sequence is 15 residues long. Complete variable domain (other parts from reference TRBV7-7 and TRBJ2-7): GAGVSQSPRYKVTKRGQDVTLRCDPISSHATLYWYQQALGQGPEFLTYFNYEAQPDKSGLPSDRFSAERPEGSISTLTIQRTEQRDSAMYRCASSSQQGPTYEQYFGPGTRLTVT.